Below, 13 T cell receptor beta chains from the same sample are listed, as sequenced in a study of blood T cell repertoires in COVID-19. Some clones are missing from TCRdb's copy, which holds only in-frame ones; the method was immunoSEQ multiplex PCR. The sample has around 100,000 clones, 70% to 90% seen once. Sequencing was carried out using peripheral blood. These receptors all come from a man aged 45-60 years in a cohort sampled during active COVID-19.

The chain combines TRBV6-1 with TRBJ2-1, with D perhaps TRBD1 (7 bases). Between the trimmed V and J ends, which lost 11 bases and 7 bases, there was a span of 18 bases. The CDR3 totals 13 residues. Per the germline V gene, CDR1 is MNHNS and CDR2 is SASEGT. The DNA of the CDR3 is TGTGCCCACGACAGGGTAGGAGGGAATGAGCAGTTCTTC. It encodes CAHDRVGGNEQFF.

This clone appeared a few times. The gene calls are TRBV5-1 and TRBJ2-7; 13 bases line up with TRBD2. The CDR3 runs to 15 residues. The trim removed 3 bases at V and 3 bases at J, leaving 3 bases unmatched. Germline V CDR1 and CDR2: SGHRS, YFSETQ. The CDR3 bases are TGCGCCAGCAGCTCGGGACTAGCGGGGATCTACGAGCAGTACTTC. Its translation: CASSSGLAGIYEQYF.

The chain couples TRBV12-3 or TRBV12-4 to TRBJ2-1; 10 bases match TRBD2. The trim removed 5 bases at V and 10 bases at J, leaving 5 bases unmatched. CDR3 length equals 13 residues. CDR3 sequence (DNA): TGTGCCAGCAGTATACCGGGACTAGCGGAGCAGTTCTTC. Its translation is CASSIPGLAEQFF.

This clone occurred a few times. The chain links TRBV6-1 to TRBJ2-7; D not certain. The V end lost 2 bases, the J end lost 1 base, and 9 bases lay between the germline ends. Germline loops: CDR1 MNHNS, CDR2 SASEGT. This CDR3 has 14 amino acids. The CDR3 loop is CASSELGSSYEQYV. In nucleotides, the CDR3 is TGTGCCAGCAGTGAACTAGGATCGTCCTACGAGCAGTACGTC.

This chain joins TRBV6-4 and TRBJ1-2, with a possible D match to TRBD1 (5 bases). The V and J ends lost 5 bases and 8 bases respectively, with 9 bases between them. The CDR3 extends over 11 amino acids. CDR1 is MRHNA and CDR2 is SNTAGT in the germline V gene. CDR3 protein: CASSSGGGYTF. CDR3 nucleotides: TGTGCCAGCAGTTCTGGGGGGGGCTACACCTTC.

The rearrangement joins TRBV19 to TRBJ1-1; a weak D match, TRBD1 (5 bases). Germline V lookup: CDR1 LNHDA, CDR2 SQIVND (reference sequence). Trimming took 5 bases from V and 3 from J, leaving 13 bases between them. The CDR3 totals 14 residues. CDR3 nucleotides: TGTGCCAGTAGTTGGGGTTGGGGGGACACTGAAGCTTTCTTT. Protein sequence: CASSWGWGDTEAFF. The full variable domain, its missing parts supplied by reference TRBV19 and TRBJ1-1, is DGGITQSPKYLFRKEGQNVTLSCEQNLNHDAMYWYRQDPGQGLRLIYYSQIVNDFQKGDIAEGYSVSREKKESFPLTVTSAQKNPTAFYLCASSWGWGDTEAFFGQGTRLTVV.

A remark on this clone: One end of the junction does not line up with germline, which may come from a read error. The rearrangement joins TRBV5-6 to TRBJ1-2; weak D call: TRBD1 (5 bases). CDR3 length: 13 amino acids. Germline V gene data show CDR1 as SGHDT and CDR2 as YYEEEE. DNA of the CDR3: TGTGCCAGCAGCTTGGTTCAGGGAGGAGGGAGGAACTTC. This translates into CASSLVQGGGRNF.

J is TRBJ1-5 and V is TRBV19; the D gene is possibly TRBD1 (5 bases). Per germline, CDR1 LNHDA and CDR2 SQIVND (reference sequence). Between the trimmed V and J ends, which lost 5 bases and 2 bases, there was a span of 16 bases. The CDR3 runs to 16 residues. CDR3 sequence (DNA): TGTGCCAGTAGTTTCCGGACTCGGGGGGGCAATCAGCCCCAGCATTTT. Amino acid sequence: CASSFRTRGGNQPQHF.

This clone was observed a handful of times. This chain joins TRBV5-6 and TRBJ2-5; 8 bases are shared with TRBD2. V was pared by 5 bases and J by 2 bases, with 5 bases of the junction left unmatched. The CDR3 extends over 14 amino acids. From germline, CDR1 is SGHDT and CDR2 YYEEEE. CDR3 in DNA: TGTGCCAGCAGAGAAAGCGGGAGACAAGAGACCCAGTACTTC. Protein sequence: CASRESGRQETQYF.

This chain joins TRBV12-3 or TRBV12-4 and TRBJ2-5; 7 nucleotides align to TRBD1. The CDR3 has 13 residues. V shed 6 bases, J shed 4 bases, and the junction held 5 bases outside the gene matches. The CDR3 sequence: CASRETGRETQYF. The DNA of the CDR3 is TGTGCCAGCAGGGAGACAGGGAGAGAGACCCAGTACTTC.

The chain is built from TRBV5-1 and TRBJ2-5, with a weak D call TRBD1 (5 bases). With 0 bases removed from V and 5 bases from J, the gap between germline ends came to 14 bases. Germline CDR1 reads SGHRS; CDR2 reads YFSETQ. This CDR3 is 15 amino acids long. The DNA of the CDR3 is TGCGCCAGCAGCTTGGAGAGTCCCTCAGGGGAGACCCAGTACTTC. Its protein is CASSLESPSGETQYF.

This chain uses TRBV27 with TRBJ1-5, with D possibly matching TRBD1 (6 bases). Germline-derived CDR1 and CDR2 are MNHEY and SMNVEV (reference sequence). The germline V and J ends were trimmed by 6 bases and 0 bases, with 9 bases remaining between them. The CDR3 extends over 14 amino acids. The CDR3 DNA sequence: TGTGCCAGCAGGATGACAGGTAGCAATCAGCCCCAGCATTTT. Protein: CASRMTGSNQPQHF.

CDR3 sequence (DNA): TGTGCCAGCAGCTTAGTCGCAGATTTTTCCTACGAGCAGTACTTC. This gives the protein CASSLVADFSYEQYF. The gene calls are TRBV11-2 and TRBJ2-7; D unresolved. The ends were cut back, 1 base at V and 1 base at J, with 11 bases in the middle. In germline, CDR1 is SGHAT, CDR2 FQNNGV. The CDR3 is 15 amino acids.